One sample yielded the 7 T cell receptor beta chains listed below, sequenced in a study of T cells in women clearing cervical HPV infection. Profiling relied on immunoSEQ multiplex PCR, and the TCRdb table lists in-frame clones only, not all of them. The specimen's table records about 23,000 clones. Input material: blood buffy coat. Source of these receptors: a woman aged 18-69 years with a cervical HPV16 infection that either progressed to CIN3+ or cleared (not recorded which).

Notes on this clone: The read stops 3 residues short of the end of the CDR3; the missing end is completed from the germline J gene. The rearrangement links TRBV30 to TRBJ2-3, with D perhaps matching TRBD2 (7 bases). Germline CDR1 reads GTSNPN; CDR2 reads SVGIG (reference sequence). This CDR3 comprises 15 residues. Trimming pared 5 bases from V and 5 bases from J, leaving 20 bases between. The CDR3 is CAWGRGGGRRDTQYF. The CDR3 DNA, read in part, is TGTGCCTGGGGGCGAGGGGGGGGGCGTAGAGATACG. Full variable domain (missing parts from reference TRBV30 and TRBJ2-3): SQTIHQWPATLVQPVGSPLSLECTVEGTSNPNLYWYRQAAGRGLQLLFYSVGIGQISSEVPQNLSASRPQDRQFILSSKKLLLSDSGFYLCAWGRGGGRRDTQYFGPGTRLTVL.

To note about this clone: The read stops 3 residues short of the end of the CDR3; the missing end is completed from the germline J gene. The V call is TRBV11-3, the J call TRBJ1-4; D call uncertain. The CDR3 has 15 amino acids. The germline V gene encodes CDR1 SGHNT and CDR2 YENEEA. V shed 5 bases and J shed 0 bases, with 10 bases lying between them. Partial CDR3 DNA: TGTGCCAGCAGCCCAGAGGGTTCAACTAATGAAAAA. Its protein is CASSPEGSTNEK. The whole CDR3 region reads CASSPEGSTNEKLFF.

Regarding this clone: The read falls 3 residues short of the CDR3 end, and the missing part is taken from the germline J gene. This chain joins TRBV7-9 and TRBJ1-1, with a tentative D call TRBD1 (5 bases). The CDR3 runs 15 residues. Germline CDR1 SEHNR, CDR2 FQNEAQ (reference sequence). V lost 5 bases and J lost 1, with 14 bases in between. The part of the CDR3 DNA that was read is TGTGCCAGCAGCGCGCCGGACACGCGGAACACTGAA. Protein: CASSAPDTRNTE. The whole CDR3 sequence reads CASSAPDTRNTEAFF.

About this clone itself: The sequenced fragment ends 3 residues before the CDR3 boundary, so the rest is inferred from the germline J gene. The J gene is TRBJ2-5, the V gene TRBV10-2, with 14 bases lining up with TRBD2. The CDR3 length is 16 residues. V dropped 8 bases and J dropped 4; count of bases not matched to a gene: 9. Germline V CDR1 and CDR2: WSHSY, SAAADI. The CDR3 region is CASAPGLAGVGETQYF. CDR3 bases read: TGCGCCAGCGCGCCGGGACTAGCGGGAGTGGGAGAGACC.

With respect to this clone: The DNA ends 3 residues before the CDR3 does, and the rest of the CDR3 is filled in from the germline J gene. The gene calls are TRBV5-8 and TRBJ1-5; D is ambiguous. V was trimmed by 0 bases and J by 4 bases, leaving 11 bases between them. In germline, CDR1 is SGHTS, CDR2 YDEGEE. CDR3 size: 15 residues. The sequenced part of the CDR3 DNA is TGTGCCAGCAGCTTGGATGGGCAGACGAATCAGCCC. Protein sequence: CASSLDGQTNQP. The whole CDR3 protein reads CASSLDGQTNQPQHF. Based on the CDR3 plus reference TRBV5-8 and TRBJ1-5, the full variable domain is EAGVTQSPTHLIKTRGQQATLRCSPISGHTSVYWYQQALGLGLQFLLWYDEGEERNRGNFPPRFSGRQFPNYSSELNVNALELEDSALYLCASSLDGQTNQPQHFGDGTRLSIL.

Turning to this clone: The read terminates 3 residues ahead of where the CDR3 ends, so the germline J gene completes it. This chain uses TRBV10-1 with TRBJ2-7; perhaps TRBD2 as D (6 bases). V was cut by 5 bases and J by 0 bases, with 14 bases left in between. Looked up from germline, CDR1 is WNHNN and CDR2 is SYGVQD (reference sequence). This CDR3 has 15 amino acids. The CDR3: CASSSSGGSSYEQYF. The DNA read from the CDR3 is TGCGCCAGCAGTTCCTCTGGGGGGAGCTCCTACGAG.

Comment on this clone: The read falls 3 residues short of the CDR3 end, and the missing part is taken from the germline J gene. The genes are TRBV20-1 and TRBJ1-2; 10 bases line up with TRBD1. With V trimmed by 5 bases and J by 1 base, 10 bases remained unmatched. Germline values: CDR1 DFQATT, CDR2 SNEGSKA (reference sequence). The CDR3 consists of 16 residues. Partial CDR3 DNA: TGCAGTGCTGGGCCGGACAGGGGGTCGTTTAACTATGGC. It specifies CSAGPDRGSFNYG. From start to end, the CDR3 is CSAGPDRGSFNYGYTF.